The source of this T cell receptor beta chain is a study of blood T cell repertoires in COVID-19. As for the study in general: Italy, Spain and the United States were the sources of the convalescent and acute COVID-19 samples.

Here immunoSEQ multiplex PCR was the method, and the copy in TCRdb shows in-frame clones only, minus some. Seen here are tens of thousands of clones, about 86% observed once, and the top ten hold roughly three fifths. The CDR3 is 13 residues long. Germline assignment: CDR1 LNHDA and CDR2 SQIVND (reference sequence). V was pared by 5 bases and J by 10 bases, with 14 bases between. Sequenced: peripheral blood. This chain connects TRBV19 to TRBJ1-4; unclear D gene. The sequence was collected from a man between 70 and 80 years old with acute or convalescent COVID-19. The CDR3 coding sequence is TGTGCCAGTAGTCGTGGACGGGGAGTAAAACTGTTTTTT. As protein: CASSRGRGVKLFF.